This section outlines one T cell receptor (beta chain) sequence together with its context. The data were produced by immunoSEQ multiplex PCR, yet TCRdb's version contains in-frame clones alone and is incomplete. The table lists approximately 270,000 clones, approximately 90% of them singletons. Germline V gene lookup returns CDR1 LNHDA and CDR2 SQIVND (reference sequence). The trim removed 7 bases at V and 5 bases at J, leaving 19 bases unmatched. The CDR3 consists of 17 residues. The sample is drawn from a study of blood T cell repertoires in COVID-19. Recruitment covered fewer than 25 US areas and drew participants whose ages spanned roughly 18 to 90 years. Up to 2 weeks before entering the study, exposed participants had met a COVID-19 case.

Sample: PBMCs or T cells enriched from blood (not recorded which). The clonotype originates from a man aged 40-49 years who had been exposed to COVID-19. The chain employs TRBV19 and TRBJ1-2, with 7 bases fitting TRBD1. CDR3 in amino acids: CASIRRPGTDLPYGYTF. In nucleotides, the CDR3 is TGTGCCAGTATCCGTAGACCCGGGACAGATTTACCGTATGGCTACACCTTC.